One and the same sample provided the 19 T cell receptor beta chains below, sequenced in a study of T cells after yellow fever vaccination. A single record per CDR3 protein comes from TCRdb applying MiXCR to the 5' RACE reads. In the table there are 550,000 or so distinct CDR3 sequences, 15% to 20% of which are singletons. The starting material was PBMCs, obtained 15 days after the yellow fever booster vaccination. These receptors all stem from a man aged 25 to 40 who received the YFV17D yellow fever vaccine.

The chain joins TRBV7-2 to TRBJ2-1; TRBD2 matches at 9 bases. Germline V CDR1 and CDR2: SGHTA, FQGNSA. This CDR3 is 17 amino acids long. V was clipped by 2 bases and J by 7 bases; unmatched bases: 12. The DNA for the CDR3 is TGTGCCAGCAGCTTACGTGGCGGGAGGGACCGGGGGAATGAGCAGTTCTTC. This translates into CASSLRGGRDRGNEQFF.

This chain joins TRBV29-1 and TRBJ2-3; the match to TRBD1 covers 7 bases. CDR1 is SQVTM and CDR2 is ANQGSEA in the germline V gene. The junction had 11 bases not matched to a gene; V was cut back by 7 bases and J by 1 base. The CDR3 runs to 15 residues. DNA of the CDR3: TGCAGCGCCCCGACGGACAGGTCAGGCACAGATACGCAGTATTTT. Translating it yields CSAPTDRSGTDTQYF.

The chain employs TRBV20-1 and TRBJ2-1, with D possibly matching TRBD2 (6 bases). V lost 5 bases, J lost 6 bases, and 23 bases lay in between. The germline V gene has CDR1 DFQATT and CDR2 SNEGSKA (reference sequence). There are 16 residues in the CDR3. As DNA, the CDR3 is TGCAGTGCTGGCACCCCGGGACTGACCGGTCGCAATGAGCAGTTCTTC. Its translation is CSAGTPGLTGRNEQFF.

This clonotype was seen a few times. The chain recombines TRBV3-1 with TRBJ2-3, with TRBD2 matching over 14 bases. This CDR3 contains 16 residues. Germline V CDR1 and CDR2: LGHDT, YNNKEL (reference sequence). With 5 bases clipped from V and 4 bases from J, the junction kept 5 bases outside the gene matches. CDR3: CASSWGLAGVSDTQYF. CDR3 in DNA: TGTGCCAGCAGCTGGGGACTAGCGGGAGTGTCAGATACGCAGTATTTT.

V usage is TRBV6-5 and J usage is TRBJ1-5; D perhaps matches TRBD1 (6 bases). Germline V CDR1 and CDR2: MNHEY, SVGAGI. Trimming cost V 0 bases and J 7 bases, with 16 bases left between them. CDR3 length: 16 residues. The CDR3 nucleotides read TGTGCCAGCAGTTACTCGAGGGGGGGGAGTGGCCAGCCCCAGCATTTT. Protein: CASSYSRGGSGQPQHF.

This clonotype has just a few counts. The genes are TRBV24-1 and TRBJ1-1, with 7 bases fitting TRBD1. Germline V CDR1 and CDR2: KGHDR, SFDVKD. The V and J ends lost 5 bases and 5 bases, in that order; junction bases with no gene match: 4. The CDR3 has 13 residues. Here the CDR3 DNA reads TGTGCCACCAGTGTAAAGGGGGCTACTGAAGCTTTCTTT. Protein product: CATSVKGATEAFF.

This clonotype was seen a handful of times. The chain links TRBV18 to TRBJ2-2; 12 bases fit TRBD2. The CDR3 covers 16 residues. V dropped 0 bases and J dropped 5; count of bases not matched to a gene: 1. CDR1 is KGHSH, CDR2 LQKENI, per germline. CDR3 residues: CASSPPTSGRTGELFF. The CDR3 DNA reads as TGTGCCAGCTCACCACCGACTAGCGGGAGAACCGGGGAGCTGTTTTTT.

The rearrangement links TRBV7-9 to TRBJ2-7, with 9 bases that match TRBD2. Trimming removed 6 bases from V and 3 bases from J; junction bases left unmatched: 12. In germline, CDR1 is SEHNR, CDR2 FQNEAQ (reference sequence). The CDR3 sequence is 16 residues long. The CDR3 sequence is CASSLSHSGRIYEQYF. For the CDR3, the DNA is TGTGCCAGCAGTCTGAGTCATAGCGGGAGAATCTACGAGCAGTACTTC.

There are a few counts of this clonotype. Written as DNA, the CDR3 is TGCAGTGCCCGGACAGGGTCCGTGGCTTTCTTT. Amino acids: CSARTGSVAFF. The rearrangement links TRBV20-1 to TRBJ1-1, with 8 nucleotides matching TRBD1. The CDR3 spans 11 residues. Germline CDR1 reads DFQATT; CDR2 reads SNEGSKA (reference sequence). V shed 6 bases, J shed 11 bases, and the junction held 8 bases outside the gene matches.

The CDR3 coding sequence is TGTGCCAGCAGCTCGGACAGACAGTATTCACCCCTCCACTTT. This codes for CASSSDRQYSPLHF. The chain combines TRBV7-9 with TRBJ1-6, with TRBD1 as a possible D gene (6 bases). Trimming removed 4 bases at V and 8 bases at J, with 12 bases between. CDR1 SEHNR and CDR2 FQNEAQ come from the germline V gene (reference sequence). This CDR3 is 14 amino acids long.

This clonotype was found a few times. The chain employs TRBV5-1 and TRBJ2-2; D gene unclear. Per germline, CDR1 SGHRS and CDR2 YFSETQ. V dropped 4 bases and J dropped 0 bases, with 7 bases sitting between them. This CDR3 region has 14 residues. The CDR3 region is CASSVTANTGELFF. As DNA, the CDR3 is TGCGCCAGCAGCGTCACAGCGAACACCGGGGAGCTGTTTTTT.

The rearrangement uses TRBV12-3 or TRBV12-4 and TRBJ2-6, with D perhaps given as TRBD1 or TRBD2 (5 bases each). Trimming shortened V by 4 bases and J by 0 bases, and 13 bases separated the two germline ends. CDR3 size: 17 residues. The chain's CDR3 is CASSSRGAGSGANVLTF. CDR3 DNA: TGTGCCAGCAGTTCACGAGGGGCTGGCTCTGGGGCCAACGTCCTGACTTTC.

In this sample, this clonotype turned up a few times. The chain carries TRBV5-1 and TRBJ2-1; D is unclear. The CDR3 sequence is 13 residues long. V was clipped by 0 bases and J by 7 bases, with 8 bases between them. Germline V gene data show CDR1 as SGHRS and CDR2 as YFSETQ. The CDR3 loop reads CASSLVSLNEQFF. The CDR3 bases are TGCGCCAGCAGCTTGGTGTCTCTGAATGAGCAGTTCTTC.

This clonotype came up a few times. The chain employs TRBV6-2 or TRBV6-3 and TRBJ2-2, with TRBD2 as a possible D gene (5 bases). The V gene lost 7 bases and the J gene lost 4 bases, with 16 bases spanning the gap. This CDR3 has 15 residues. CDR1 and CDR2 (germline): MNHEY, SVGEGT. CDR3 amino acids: CASTPRAEPTGELFF. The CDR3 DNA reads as TGTGCCAGCACCCCGAGGGCGGAGCCCACCGGGGAGCTGTTTTTT.

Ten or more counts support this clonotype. The CDR3 reads CASSTSEHNNEQFF. DNA of the CDR3: TGTGCCAGCAGCACATCGGAGCATAACAATGAGCAGTTCTTC. The chain carries TRBV9 and TRBJ2-1; D is unresolved. Germline V CDR1 and CDR2: SGDLS, YYNGEE. With 4 bases removed from V and 5 bases from J, the gap between germline ends came to 13 bases. CDR3 length: 14 amino acids.

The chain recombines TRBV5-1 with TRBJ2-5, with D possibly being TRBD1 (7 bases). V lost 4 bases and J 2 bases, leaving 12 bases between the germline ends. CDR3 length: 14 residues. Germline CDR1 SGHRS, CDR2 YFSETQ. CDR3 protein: CASSPQGGQETQYF. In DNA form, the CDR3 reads TGCGCCAGCAGCCCGCAGGGGGGACAAGAGACCCAGTACTTC. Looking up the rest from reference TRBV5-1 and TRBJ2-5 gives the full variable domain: KAGVTQTPRYLIKTRGQQVTLSCSPISGHRSVSWYQQTPGQGLQFLFEYFSETQRNKGNFPGRFSGRQFSNSRSEMNVSTLELGDSALYLCASSPQGGQETQYFGPGTRLLVL.

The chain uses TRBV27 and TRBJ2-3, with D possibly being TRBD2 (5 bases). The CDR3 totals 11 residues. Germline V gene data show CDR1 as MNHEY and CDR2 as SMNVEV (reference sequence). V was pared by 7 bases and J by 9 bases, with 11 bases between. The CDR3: CASIEGATQYF. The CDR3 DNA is TGTGCCAGCATCGAGGGAGCAACGCAGTATTTT.

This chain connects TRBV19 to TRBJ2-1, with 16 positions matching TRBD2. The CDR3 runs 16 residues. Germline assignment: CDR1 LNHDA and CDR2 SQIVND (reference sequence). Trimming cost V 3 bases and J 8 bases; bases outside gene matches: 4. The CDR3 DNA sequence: TGTGCCAGTAGTATCCTGGGACTAGCGGGAGGGGATGAGCAGTTCTTC. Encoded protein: CASSILGLAGGDEQFF. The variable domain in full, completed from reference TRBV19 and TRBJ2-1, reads DGGITQSPKYLFRKEGQNVTLSCEQNLNHDAMYWYRQDPGQGLRLIYYSQIVNDFQKGDIAEGYSVSREKKESFPLTVTSAQKNPTAFYLCASSILGLAGGDEQFFGPGTRLTVL.

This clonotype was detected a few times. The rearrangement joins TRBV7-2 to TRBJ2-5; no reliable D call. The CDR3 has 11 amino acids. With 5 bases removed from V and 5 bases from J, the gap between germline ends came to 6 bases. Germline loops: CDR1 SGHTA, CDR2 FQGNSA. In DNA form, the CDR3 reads TGTGCCAGCAGCGAGTACGAGACCCAGTACTTC. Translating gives CASSEYETQYF.